The 28 T cell receptor beta chains below all came from one sample that was sequenced in a study of shared clonotypes between healthy human individuals. Some clones are missing from TCRdb's copy, which holds only in-frame ones; the method was immunoSEQ multiplex PCR. The data show 400,000 to 550,000 clones, around three quarters seen once. The sample consisted of PBMCs. The receptors shown here come from a woman aged 40 to 49 in good health. Some clones in this sample may be carry-over from other donors' samples.

The chain joins TRBV5-4 to TRBJ2-7; 12 nucleotides match TRBD2. J was trimmed by 1 base and V by 0 bases; bases with no gene match: 5. CDR1 is SGHNT and CDR2 is YYREEE in the germline V gene (reference sequence). The CDR3 loop spans 17 amino acids. The DNA for the CDR3 is TGTGCCAGCAGCTTGGCCGGGACTAGCGGGCCGTCCTACGAGCAGTACTTC. Translation: CASSLAGTSGPSYEQYF.

The CDR3 region is CASGSLRTSGNTGELFF. The DNA for the CDR3 is TGTGCTAGTGGTTCTTTAAGGACTAGCGGAAACACCGGGGAGCTGTTTTTT. The chain is built from TRBV12-5 and TRBJ2-2; TRBD2 matches at 10 bases. Trimming cost V 4 bases and J 2 bases; bases outside gene matches: 7. The CDR3 contains 17 residues. Germline lookup yields CDR1 LGHNT and CDR2 FRNRAP.

The chain couples TRBV7-9 to TRBJ1-1; D is unclear. This CDR3 has 14 amino acids. CDR1 and CDR2 from the germline V gene are SEHNR and FQNEAQ (reference sequence). V lost 5 bases and J lost 0, with 10 bases in between. CDR3 DNA sequence: TGTGCCAGCAGCATCGAAAGAGTGAACACTGAAGCTTTCTTT. Translated, it gives CASSIERVNTEAFF. Complete variable domain (other parts from reference TRBV7-9 and TRBJ1-1): DTGVSQNPRHKITKRGQNVTFRCDPISEHNRLYWYRQTLGQGPEFLTYFQNEAQLEKSRLLSDRFSAERPKGSFSTLEIQRTEQGDSAMYLCASSIERVNTEAFFGQGTRLTVV.

This clone has ten or more counts. Distinct nucleotide sequences in the sample also encode this CDR3. V usage is TRBV19 and J usage is TRBJ1-2; 9 nucleotides agree with TRBD1. Unmatched junction bases numbered 6, after V lost 5 bases and J lost 8 bases. Per germline, CDR1 LNHDA and CDR2 SQIVND (reference sequence). CDR3 length: 13 residues. Here the CDR3 reads CASSSGTGLGYTF. CDR3 nucleotide sequence: TGTGCCAGTAGTTCTGGGACAGGGCTCGGCTACACCTTC.

This clone was counted only a few times. This sequence joins TRBV11-2 and TRBJ2-7; 9 bases match TRBD2. J lost 4 bases, V lost 3 bases, and 7 bases had no gene match. CDR1 and CDR2 (germline): SGHAT, FQNNGV. This CDR3 contains 15 residues. The CDR3 sequence is CASSFNSGSGYEQYF. Written as DNA, the CDR3 is TGTGCCAGCAGCTTTAATAGCGGGAGTGGGTACGAGCAGTACTTC.

The chain couples TRBV5-6 to TRBJ2-3; D possibly corresponds to TRBD2 (5 bases). Looked up from germline, CDR1 is SGHDT and CDR2 is YYEEEE. The V end was cut by 5 bases, the J end by 6 bases, with 19 bases between. This CDR3 is 15 amino acids long. CDR3 region: CASSFGPRGKDTQYF. CDR3 nucleotides: TGTGCCAGCAGTTTCGGACCCCGGGGTAAGGATACGCAGTATTTT. Using reference TRBV5-6 and TRBJ2-3 for the parts outside the CDR3, the full variable domain is DAGVTQSPTHLIKTRGQQVTLRCSPKSGHDTVSWYQQALGQGPQFIFQYYEEEERQRGNFPDRFSGHQFPNYSSELNVNALLLGDSALYLCASSFGPRGKDTQYFGPGTRLTVL.

This clone has a count of ten or more. This chain uses TRBV19 with TRBJ1-2; maybe TRBD1 (6 bases). Germline V gene data show CDR1 as LNHDA and CDR2 as SQIVND (reference sequence). The CDR3 is 13 residues long. V lost 6 bases and J lost 6, with 14 bases in between. CDR3 amino acids: CASSRGAGNGYTF. The DNA of the CDR3 is TGTGCCAGTAGCCGGGGGGCAGGGAATGGCTACACCTTC.

This clone came up a few times. The V gene is TRBV7-9, the J gene TRBJ1-5; D not certain. Germline V gene data show CDR1 as SEHNR and CDR2 as FQNEAQ (reference sequence). Trimming removed 10 bases from V and 0 bases from J, with 7 bases in between. The CDR3 is 12 amino acids. The DNA of the CDR3 is TGTGCCACGTCAAATAGCAATCAGCCCCAGCATTTT. It is translated as CATSNSNQPQHF.

CDR3: CASSMAGETQYF. CDR3 coding DNA: TGTGCCAGCAGTATGGCCGGTGAGACCCAGTACTTC. The chain joins TRBV7-9 to TRBJ2-5; D not certain. V lost 6 bases to trimming and J lost 5 bases, with 10 bases between them. Germline CDR1 is SEHNR and CDR2 is FQNEAQ (reference sequence). The length of the CDR3 is 12 residues.

The J gene is TRBJ1-4, the V gene TRBV7-2; a possible D gene is TRBD1 (5 bases). V was shortened by 1 base and J by 8 bases, with 5 bases between the two germline ends. CDR1 is SGHTA and CDR2 is FQGNSA in the germline V gene. The CDR3 has 12 residues. CDR3 coding DNA: TGTGCCAGCAGCTTAGGGGGGGAAAAACTGTTTTTT. The encoded protein is CASSLGGEKLFF.

The chain joins TRBV5-1 to TRBJ2-2, with D uncertain. Germline-derived CDR1 and CDR2 are SGHRS and YFSETQ. This CDR3 comprises 13 residues. With 3 bases removed from V and 4 bases from J, the gap between germline ends came to 7 bases. The CDR3 nucleotides are TGCGCCAGCAGCTCCCTAGTCACCGGGGAGCTGTTTTTT. Protein sequence: CASSSLVTGELFF.

On this clone: The sample has other DNA sequences that encode this CDR3 too. The chain joins TRBV7-6 to TRBJ2-5; D gene ambiguous. The V end lost 5 bases, the J end lost 5 bases, and 9 bases lay between the germline ends. CDR1 is SGHVS and CDR2 is FNYEAQ in the germline V gene. This CDR3 is 12 amino acids long. The CDR3 sequence: CASSPARETQYF. The CDR3 DNA is TGTGCCAGCAGCCCTGCTCGGGAGACCCAGTACTTC.

This clone has just a few counts. V usage is TRBV12-2 and J usage is TRBJ1-1; TRBD1, the table's D call, was not compared with the DNA. TRBV12-2 is a pseudogene segment. CDR3 length: 14 residues. CDR3: CASRPGQPRTEAFF. The CDR3 DNA reads TGTGCAAGTCGCCCGGGACAGCCCCGGACTGAAGCTTTCTTT.

This chain joins TRBV7-9 and TRBJ1-1; TRBD1 matches at 7 bases. From germline, CDR1 is SEHNR and CDR2 FQNEAQ (reference sequence). Germline trimming cut 8 bases from V and 0 bases from J; bases unmatched to any gene: 6. The CDR3 is 14 amino acids. The DNA for the CDR3 is TGTGCCAGCGCGACAGGGCTCATGAACACTGAAGCTTTCTTT. This encodes CASATGLMNTEAFF.

This chain joins TRBV4-3 and TRBJ2-4; 9 bases line up with TRBD2. Per the germline V gene, CDR1 is LGHNA and CDR2 is YSLEER. V shed 0 bases and J 7 bases; nucleotides not matched to a gene: 4. There are 15 residues in the CDR3. In nucleotides, the CDR3 is TGCGCCAGCAGCCAAGATCTCAGCGGGAGGAACATTCAGTACTTC. As protein: CASSQDLSGRNIQYF.

With respect to this clone: This likely came from a read error, as a far larger clone is one base away. Other DNA sequences within the sample encode an identical CDR3. The chain joins TRBV30 to TRBJ2-1; D remains unclear. Germline CDR1 GTSNPN, CDR2 SVGIG (reference sequence). CDR3 length: 12 residues. In DNA, the CDR3 is TGCGCCTGGAGTGGACCCCCGGGTGAGCAGTTCTTC. Protein product: CAWSGPPGEQFF.

J is TRBJ1-5 and V is TRBV19; D is unresolved. CDR1 is LNHDA, CDR2 SQIVND, per germline (reference sequence). Trimming removed 2 bases from V and 4 bases from J, with 9 bases in between. This CDR3 contains 14 residues. The CDR3 here is CASSIFQVNQPQHF. In nucleotides, the CDR3 is TGTGCCAGTAGTATATTTCAAGTGAATCAGCCCCAGCATTTT.

This chain connects TRBV6-1 to TRBJ1-3; D unresolved. Between the trimmed V and J ends, which lost 3 bases and 9 bases, there was a span of 9 bases. Germline CDR1 MNHNS, CDR2 SASEGT. The length of the CDR3 is 12 residues. The CDR3 region is CASSEGLGTIYF. The CDR3 coding sequence is TGTGCCAGCAGTGAGGGTCTTGGCACCATATATTTT.

V and J are TRBV9 and TRBJ2-5; D may be TRBD2 (5 bases). CDR1 and CDR2 from the germline V gene are SGDLS and YYNGEE. This CDR3 is 15 amino acids long. The V gene lost 4 bases and the J gene lost 5 bases, with 18 bases spanning the gap. The CDR3 sequence is CASSPRANPGETQYF. CDR3 bases: TGTGCCAGCAGCCCCCGTGCCAACCCGGGGGAGACCCAGTACTTC.

In this sample, this clone turned up a few times. The rearrangement links TRBV19 to TRBJ1-1; TRBD1 matches 7 bases. V lost 5 bases and J lost 3; bases outside the gene matches: 3. The CDR3 is made up of 13 amino acids. CDR1 and CDR2 from the germline V gene are LNHDA and SQIVND (reference sequence). This CDR3 reads CASSAGGDTEAFF. In DNA form, the CDR3 reads TGTGCCAGTAGTGCAGGGGGGGACACTGAAGCTTTCTTT.

The chain employs TRBV7-2 and TRBJ2-7, with 8 bases fitting TRBD2. CDR3 length equals 16 residues. In germline, CDR1 is SGHTA, CDR2 FQGNSA. V shed 0 bases, J shed 4 bases, and the junction held 8 bases outside the gene matches. CDR3 loop: CASSLATTGGLYEQYF. Written as DNA, the CDR3 is TGTGCCAGCAGCTTAGCGACGACGGGAGGGTTGTACGAGCAGTACTTC. The variable domain in full, completed from reference TRBV7-2 and TRBJ2-7, reads GAGVSQSPSNKVTEKGKDVELRCDPISGHTALYWYRQSLGQGLEFLIYFQGNSAPDKSGLPSDRFSAERTGGSVSTLTIQRTQQEDSAVYLCASSLATTGGLYEQYFGPGTRLTVT.

As for this clone: Mismatch with germline at one junction end may stem from a read error. The chain uses TRBV5-1 and TRBJ1-2, with D perhaps TRBD1 (5 bases). CDR1 is SGHRS and CDR2 is YFSETQ in the germline V gene. The CDR3 contains 15 residues. CDR3 bases: TGCGCCAGCAGCGCAGACTCACAGGATCTCGTTGCCAGAAGCTTC. This encodes CASSADSQDLVARSF. The whole variable domain, filled in from reference TRBV5-1 and TRBJ1-2, reads KAGVTQTPRYLIKTRGQQVTLSCSPISGHRSVSWYQQTPGQGLQFLFEYFSETQRNKGNFPGRFSGRQFSNSRSEMNVSTLELGDSALYLCASSADSQDLVARSFGSGTRLTVV.

The chain carries TRBV7-6 and TRBJ2-5; TRBD2 might be the D (6 bases). Trimming cost V 6 bases and J 4 bases, with 24 bases left between them. The CDR3 loop spans 17 amino acids. CDR1 SGHVS and CDR2 FNYEAQ come from the germline V gene. The CDR3 DNA is TGTGCCAGCAGTCCTCTGTTTGAGTTGGGGCGGGGAGAGACCCAGTACTTC. Translating it yields CASSPLFELGRGETQYF.

The gene calls are TRBV7-2 and TRBJ2-3; 11 positions match TRBD2. With 5 bases clipped from V and 0 bases from J, the junction kept 4 bases outside the gene matches. This CDR3 region has 16 residues. CDR1 SGHTA and CDR2 FQGNSA come from the germline V gene. Here the CDR3 DNA reads TGTGCCAGCAGCAAACGACTAGCGGGAAGCACAGATACGCAGTATTTT. Protein product: CASSKRLAGSTDTQYF.

This clone occurred once. V usage is TRBV19 and J usage is TRBJ2-7; a weak D match, TRBD2 (6 bases). This CDR3 has 14 residues. The germline CDR1 and CDR2 sequences are LNHDA and SQIVND (reference sequence). The ends were cut back, 3 bases at V and 6 bases at J, with 15 bases in the middle. CDR3 sequence (DNA): TGTGCCAGTAGTATTCCCGGGGAGGTCAGCGAGCAGTACTTC. Translated: CASSIPGEVSEQYF.

In its sample, this clone was seen a few times. CDR3 nucleotides: TGTGCCAGCAGCTTAAGGCAGCCCTCCTACGAGCAGTACTTC. Its protein is CASSLRQPSYEQYF. This chain links TRBV7-6 with TRBJ2-7; no clear D. V shed 2 bases and J shed 0 bases, with 8 bases lying between them. Germline CDR1 SGHVS, CDR2 FNYEAQ. CDR3 length equals 14 residues.

This clone was counted a single time. A read error may explain this, as a much larger clone is one base away. The chain joins TRBV2 to TRBJ2-3, with D perhaps TRBD2 (5 bases). The germline V gene has CDR1 SNHLY and CDR2 FYNNEI. There are 14 residues in the CDR3. Trimming took off 1 base at V and 0 bases at J, with 5 bases between the two ends. CDR3 nucleotides: TGTGCCAGCAGTGAAGGGACTAGCACAGATACGCAGTATTTT. It yields the protein CASSEGTSTDTQYF.

This chain uses TRBV5-1 with TRBJ2-3; perhaps TRBD2 as D (6 bases). V was trimmed by 2 bases and J by 0 bases, leaving 10 bases between them. CDR1 and CDR2 (germline): SGHRS, YFSETQ. The CDR3 has 15 amino acids. This chain's CDR3 is CASSFGGASTDTQYF. The CDR3 region has the DNA TGCGCCAGCAGCTTCGGGGGAGCTAGCACAGATACGCAGTATTTT.